These 19 T cell receptor beta chains share one sample of origin, sequenced in a study of identical twins. A single record per CDR3 protein comes from TCRdb applying MiXCR to the 5' RACE reads. The data show nearly 250,000 distinct CDR3 sequences, about 7.3% seen once. The same data also went into a second study, on yellow fever vaccine responses in identical twins.

The sequencing sample was made of memory (CD45RO+) T cells sorted from blood. These receptors all come from a woman younger than 35 in good health.

The chain couples TRBV4-2 to TRBJ2-7; 11 nucleotides align to TRBD2. Germline CDR1 LGHNA, CDR2 YNFKEQ. CDR3 length: 16 residues. V was clipped by 1 base and J by 3 bases; unmatched bases: 5. The CDR3 DNA is TGTGCCAGCAGCCAAGTGCTCGGACTAGCGGGCTACGAGCAGTACTTC. Translation: CASSQVLGLAGYEQYF.

V and J are TRBV29-1 and TRBJ2-2; D remains ambiguous. Germline-derived CDR1 and CDR2 are SQVTM and ANQGSEA. V lost 4 bases to trimming and J lost 0 bases, with 9 bases between them. The CDR3 length is 14 residues. CDR3 in DNA: TGCAGCGTTGTGGCGACAACGAACACCGGGGAGCTGTTTTTT. Amino acids: CSVVATTNTGELFF.

This chain uses TRBV11-2 with TRBJ2-5; possible D gene TRBD1, 6 bases. The germline V gene encodes CDR1 SGHAT and CDR2 FQNNGV. The CDR3 is 14 residues long. V lost 5 bases to trimming and J lost 5 bases, with 15 bases between them. CDR3 bases: TGTGCCAGCAGCATTAGGCCCCAGGGGGAGACCCAGTACTTC. This translates into CASSIRPQGETQYF. Full variable domain (remainder filled in from reference TRBV11-2 and TRBJ2-5): EAGVAQSPRYKIIEKRQSVAFWCNPISGHATLYWYQQILGQGPKLLIQFQNNGVVDDSQLPKDRFSAERLKGVDSTLKIQPAKLEDSAVYLCASSIRPQGETQYFGPGTRLLVL.

This clonotype occurred many times. The chain has TRBV24-1 and TRBJ2-1; 15 bases align to TRBD2. Germline V CDR1 and CDR2: KGHDR, SFDVKD. CDR3 length: 19 amino acids. V lost 3 bases, J lost 0 bases, and 5 bases stayed unmatched. CDR3 residues: CATSDPGTSGRSSYNEQFF. The DNA of the CDR3 is TGTGCCACCAGTGATCCCGGGACTAGCGGGAGGAGCTCCTACAATGAGCAGTTCTTC.

This rearrangement joins TRBV3-1 to TRBJ1-4; D is undetermined. V lost 5 bases to trimming and J lost 4 bases, with 8 bases between them. The CDR3 is made up of 13 amino acids. Germline lookup yields CDR1 LGHDT and CDR2 YNNKEL (reference sequence). CDR3 bases: TGTGCCAGCAGCGTTGTTTTTAATGAAAAACTGTTTTTT. Translating it yields CASSVVFNEKLFF.

The chain uses TRBV7-8 and TRBJ2-7; D is perhaps TRBD2 (5 bases). CDR3 length equals 15 residues. Germline CDR1 reads SGHVS; CDR2 reads FQNEAQ. The V and J ends lost 5 bases and 4 bases respectively, with 18 bases between them. The CDR3 here is CASSVTTVKRYEQYF. CDR3 in DNA: TGTGCCAGCAGCGTCACCACCGTAAAGCGGTACGAGCAGTACTTC.

This CDR3 reads CSAIYRGGGDEQFF. The CDR3 DNA is TGCAGTGCTATTTACCGGGGGGGAGGAGATGAGCAGTTCTTC. The chain couples TRBV20-1 to TRBJ2-1, with 8 bases that match TRBD2. CDR1 is DFQATT, CDR2 SNEGSKA, per germline (reference sequence). V dropped 4 bases and J dropped 8; count of bases not matched to a gene: 10. This CDR3 has 14 amino acids.

V gene TRBV20-1 combines with J gene TRBJ2-3; a weak D match, TRBD2 (6 bases). Trimming shortened V by 1 base and J by 5 bases, and 10 bases separated the two germline ends. In germline, CDR1 is DFQATT, CDR2 SNEGSKA (reference sequence). The CDR3 is 13 residues long. CDR3 sequence (DNA): TGCAGTGCTAGAGTATCAGCGGGAGATACGCAGTATTTT. Its protein product is CSARVSAGDTQYF.

V is TRBV7-8 and J is TRBJ2-1, with TRBD2 matching 9 bases. This CDR3 is 17 amino acids long. Germline trimming cut 1 base from V and 8 bases from J; bases unmatched to any gene: 12. CDR1 and CDR2 from the germline V gene are SGHVS and FQNEAQ. As DNA, the CDR3 is TGTGCCAGCAGCTTAGTGGCGGGAGGGCCGGGTTGGGATGAGCAGTTCTTC. Protein: CASSLVAGGPGWDEQFF.

This clonotype was recorded a few times. The CDR3 region is CASSKGPGQIQETQYF. CDR3 DNA sequence: TGTGCCAGCAGTAAAGGCCCCGGACAGATCCAAGAGACCCAGTACTTC. The V call is TRBV6-1, the J call TRBJ2-5; the D gene is possibly TRBD1 (6 bases). CDR3 size: 16 residues. V was trimmed by 5 bases and J by 1 base, leaving 17 bases between them. Germline V CDR1 and CDR2: MNHNS, SASEGT.

There are a few counts of this clonotype. The V and J genes are TRBV7-9 and TRBJ2-1, with 8 bases lining up with TRBD2. This CDR3 is 16 amino acids long. CDR1 and CDR2 from the germline V gene are SEHNR and FQNEAQ (reference sequence). V dropped 4 bases and J dropped 4; count of bases not matched to a gene: 9. This chain's CDR3 is CASSSPAGGHYNEQFF. The CDR3 coding sequence is TGTGCCAGCAGCTCCCCGGCGGGAGGCCATTACAATGAGCAGTTCTTC.

The chain couples TRBV20-1 to TRBJ1-1; D is possibly TRBD1 (5 bases). Germline CDR1 reads DFQATT; CDR2 reads SNEGSKA (reference sequence). This CDR3 is built from 11 residues. V was cut by 7 bases and J by 3 bases, with 9 bases left in between. The CDR3 sequence: CSVTGHTEAFF. DNA for the CDR3: TGCAGTGTTACGGGGCACACTGAAGCTTTCTTT.

A word on this clonotype: One end of the junction fails to match germline, which may point to a read error. The CDR3 sequence is CATSESRASGRAGQETQYF. DNA for the CDR3: TGTGCCACCAGTGAGTCGCGGGCTAGCGGGAGGGCCGGCCAAGAGACCCAGTACTTC. The chain carries TRBV10-3 and TRBJ2-5; TRBD2 matches 12 bases. The germline V gene encodes CDR1 ENHRY and CDR2 SYGVKD. This CDR3 comprises 19 residues.

This clonotype was detected many times. V and J are TRBV20-1 and TRBJ1-1, with D uncertain. In germline, CDR1 is DFQATT, CDR2 SNEGSKA (reference sequence). The CDR3 has 18 residues. V was trimmed by 0 bases and J by 0 bases, leaving 20 bases between them. The DNA of the CDR3 is TGCAGTGCTAGAGACGGAGGACCCCGGGGAGTGATGAACACTGAAGCTTTCTTT. Translation gives CSARDGGPRGVMNTEAFF.

This clonotype occurred many times. The chain couples TRBV3-1 to TRBJ2-7; D is uncertain. V was pared by 4 bases and J by 6 bases, with 10 bases between. In germline, CDR1 is LGHDT, CDR2 YNNKEL (reference sequence). The CDR3 spans 12 residues. This chain's CDR3 is CASSRGLGEQYV. For the CDR3, the DNA is TGTGCCAGCAGCCGTGGCCTAGGCGAGCAGTACGTC.

This clonotype appeared many times. The genes are TRBV12-3 or TRBV12-4 and TRBJ2-7, with 8 bases that match TRBD1. The CDR3 contains 14 residues. V shed 5 bases and J 5 bases; nucleotides not matched to a gene: 8. The CDR3 sequence: CASSLGQGPHEQYF. CDR3 DNA: TGTGCCAGCAGTCTCGGACAGGGTCCCCACGAGCAGTACTTC.

In this sample, this clonotype turned up a few times. The chain couples TRBV2 to TRBJ1-3; 7 bases line up with TRBD1. V was pared by 5 bases and J by 2 bases, with 6 bases of the junction left unmatched. This CDR3 has 15 amino acids. The germline gives CDR1 SNHLY, CDR2 FYNNEI. The CDR3: CASSYGTAPGNTIYF. The CDR3 nucleotides are TGTGCCAGCAGTTACGGGACAGCGCCTGGAAACACCATATATTTT.

This clonotype was picked up many times. The rearrangement links TRBV24-1 to TRBJ2-2; 7 positions agree with TRBD1. Germline V CDR1 and CDR2: KGHDR, SFDVKD. V was pared by 6 bases and J by 6 bases, with 9 bases of the junction left unmatched. The CDR3 extends over 15 amino acids. CDR3 coding DNA: TGTGCCACCAGTCAACCGACAGGGAGTGCCGGGGAGCTGTTTTTT. Translation gives CATSQPTGSAGELFF.

The V gene is TRBV6-2 or TRBV6-3, the J gene TRBJ2-7; D is undetermined. Trimming cost V 2 bases and J 2 bases, with 7 bases left between them. CDR1 and CDR2 (germline): MNHEY, SVGEGT. This CDR3 comprises 13 residues. The CDR3 bases are TGTGCCAGCAGTTACGACGTTACCTACGAGCAGTACGTC. Protein product: CASSYDVTYEQYV.